This T cell receptor (beta chain) was identified during a study of cytomegalovirus exposure and HLA in healthy donors. Study background: Later, an analysis reported that the 120 or so validation repertoires had used the same platform as the 500 to 750 first-cohort repertoires.

The CDR3 spans 13 residues. The V and J ends lost 3 bases and 3 bases respectively, with 8 bases between them. From germline, CDR1 is ENHRY and CDR2 SYGVKD. Assay used: immunoSEQ multiplex PCR; TCRdb lists only in-frame clones, some missing. The table includes roughly 130,000 clones, under 90% detected once. The sequence was obtained from a man younger than 40 in good health and CMV-seronegative. Sequencing used PBMCs. V is TRBV10-3 and J is TRBJ1-2; no clear D. The CDR3 region has the DNA TGTGCCATCAGTGACAGAACCTACTATGGCTACACCTTC. Translated: CAISDRTYYGYTF.